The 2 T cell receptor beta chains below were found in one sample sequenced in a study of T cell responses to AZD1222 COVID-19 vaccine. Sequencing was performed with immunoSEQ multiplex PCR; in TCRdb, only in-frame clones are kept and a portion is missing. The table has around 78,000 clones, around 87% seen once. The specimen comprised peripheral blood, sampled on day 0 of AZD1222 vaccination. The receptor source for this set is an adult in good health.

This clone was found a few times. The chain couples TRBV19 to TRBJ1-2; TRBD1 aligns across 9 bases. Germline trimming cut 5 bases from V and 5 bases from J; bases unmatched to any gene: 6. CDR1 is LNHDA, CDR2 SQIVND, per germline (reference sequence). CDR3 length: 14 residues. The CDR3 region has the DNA TGTGCCAGTAGTCTGACAGGGGGGGAATATGGCTACACCTTC. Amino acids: CASSLTGGEYGYTF.

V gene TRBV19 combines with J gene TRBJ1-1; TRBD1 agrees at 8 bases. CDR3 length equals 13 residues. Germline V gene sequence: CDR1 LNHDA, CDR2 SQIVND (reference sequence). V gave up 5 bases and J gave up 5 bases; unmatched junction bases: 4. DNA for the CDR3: TGTGCCAGTAGTTGGACAGGGCGGACTGAAGCTTTCTTT. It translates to CASSWTGRTEAFF.